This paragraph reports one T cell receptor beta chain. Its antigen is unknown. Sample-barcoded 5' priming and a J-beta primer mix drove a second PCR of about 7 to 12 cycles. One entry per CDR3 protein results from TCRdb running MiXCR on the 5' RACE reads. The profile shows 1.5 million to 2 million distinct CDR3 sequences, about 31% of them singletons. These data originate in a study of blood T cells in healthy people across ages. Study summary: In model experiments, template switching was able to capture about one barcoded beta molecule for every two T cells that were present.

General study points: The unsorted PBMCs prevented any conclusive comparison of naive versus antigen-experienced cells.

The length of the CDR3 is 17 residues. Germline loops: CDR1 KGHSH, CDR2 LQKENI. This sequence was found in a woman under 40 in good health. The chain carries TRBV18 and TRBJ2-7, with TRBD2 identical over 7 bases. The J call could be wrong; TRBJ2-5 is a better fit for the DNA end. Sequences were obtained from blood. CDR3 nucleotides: TGTGCCAGCTCCCAACGGGGGGACGGGAGATCGGTAGAGACCCAGTACTTC. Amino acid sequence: CASSQRGDGRSVETQYF.